These 19 T cell receptor beta chains were sequenced from one sample in a study of control samples from healthy donors and cancer patients. Method: immunoSEQ multiplex PCR; TCRdb's copy keeps in-frame clones and lacks some. In the table there are 80,000 to 100,000 clones, around nine tenths of which are singletons. Specimen: blood. These receptors were collected from a man aged 25 to 45 in good health.

The chain recombines TRBV5-4 with TRBJ2-3; D not certain. V lost 4 bases and J 0 bases, leaving 15 bases between the germline ends. CDR1 is SGHNT and CDR2 is YYREEE in the germline V gene (reference sequence). The CDR3 covers 16 residues. The CDR3: CASSPGVAPSTDTQYF. The CDR3 DNA follows: TGTGCCAGCAGCCCTGGCGTCGCCCCTAGCACAGATACGCAGTATTTT. Filled out from reference TRBV5-4 and TRBJ2-3, the complete variable domain reads ETGVTQSPTHLIKTRGQQVTLRCSSQSGHNTVSWYQQALGQGPQFIFQYYREEENGRGNFPPRFSGLQFPNYSSELNVNALELDDSALYLCASSPGVAPSTDTQYFGPGTRLTVL.

The CDR3 sequence: CASSLPGLNTEAFF. The CDR3 DNA reads TGTGCCAGCAGCTTGCCCGGATTGAACACTGAAGCTTTCTTT. V usage is TRBV7-9 and J usage is TRBJ1-1; unclear D gene. The CDR3 is 14 amino acids. V lost 3 bases, J lost 0 bases, and 8 bases lay in between. Germline values: CDR1 SEHNR, CDR2 FQNEAQ (reference sequence).

J is TRBJ2-1 and V is TRBV6-5; D possibly uses TRBD1 or TRBD2 (5 bases each). CDR3 length: 15 residues. V was clipped by 3 bases and J by 0 bases, with 9 bases between them. Germline CDR1 reads MNHEY; CDR2 reads SVGAGI. The CDR3 region has the DNA TGTGCCAGCAGTTATGGGGGAGCCTCCTACAATGAGCAGTTCTTC. Translated: CASSYGGASYNEQFF.

The J gene is TRBJ2-7, the V gene TRBV11-1, with D tentatively TRBD1 (6 bases). The germline V gene encodes CDR1 SGHAT and CDR2 FQDESV (reference sequence). There are 15 residues in the CDR3. Trimming pared 0 bases from V and 1 base from J, leaving 10 bases between. CDR3 bases: TGTGCCAGCAGCTTAGCAGGGGGTAGTTCCTACGAGCAGTACTTC. Its translation is CASSLAGGSSYEQYF.

A note on this clone: The sample has other DNA sequences that encode this CDR3 too. The chain combines TRBV28 with TRBJ2-3; 7 nucleotides agree with TRBD1. Germline CDR1 is MDHEN and CDR2 is SYDVKM. The CDR3 length is 14 residues. Germline trimming cut 3 bases from V and 2 bases from J; bases unmatched to any gene: 2. The CDR3 DNA is TGTGCCAGCAGTTTTGGACAGGTCACAGATACGCAGTATTTT. It encodes CASSFGQVTDTQYF.

This clone showed up just a few times. This rearrangement joins TRBV12-3 or TRBV12-4 to TRBJ1-5; D unclear. The CDR3 totals 13 residues. Trimming stripped 1 base from V and 5 bases from J, with 6 bases between. CDR3 DNA: TGTGCCAGCAGTTTAGGCAATCATCAGCCCCAGCATTTT. Amino acids: CASSLGNHQPQHF.

The chain joins TRBV28 to TRBJ2-7; D unclear. The CDR3 covers 15 residues. V lost 4 bases to trimming and J lost 5 bases, with 18 bases between them. Germline V gene sequence: CDR1 MDHEN, CDR2 SYDVKM. CDR3 protein: CASSSPERPRDEQYF. CDR3 nucleotides: TGTGCCAGCAGTTCACCGGAAAGGCCCCGGGACGAGCAGTACTTC.

This clone has only one observation. The chain carries TRBV3-1 (or the pseudogene TRBV3-2) and TRBJ2-2; no clear D gene. This CDR3 contains 13 residues. Germline V gene lookup returns CDR1 LGHDT and CDR2 YNNKEL (reference sequence). Trimming took off 1 base at V and 7 bases at J, with 7 bases between the two ends. In DNA, the CDR3 is TGTGCCAGCAGCCAAGCCCGTAACGGGGAGCTGTTTTTT. Translating gives CASSQARNGELFF.

This rearrangement joins TRBV19 to TRBJ1-6; the D is unclear. The germline V gene has CDR1 LNHDA and CDR2 SQIVND (reference sequence). The CDR3 consists of 17 residues. Trimming stripped 3 bases from V and 9 bases from J, with 21 bases between. CDR3 residues: CASSMDGEFISGSPLHF. The CDR3 nucleotides read TGTGCCAGTAGTATGGACGGGGAGTTTATATCTGGTTCACCCCTCCACTTT.

Written as DNA, the CDR3 is TGTGCCAGCAGTTCATGGGGGGTAGGGGACACTGAAGCTTTCTTT. Translated: CASSSWGVGDTEAFF. The chain combines TRBV27 with TRBJ1-1; tentatively, D is TRBD1 (5 bases). Trimming shortened V by 4 bases and J by 3 bases, and 15 bases separated the two germline ends. The V gene's germline CDR1 is MNHEY and CDR2 SMNVEV (reference sequence). CDR3 length equals 15 residues.

The chain is built from TRBV7-9 and TRBJ1-1; no firm D call. The V end lost 0 bases, the J end lost 1 base, and 6 bases lay between the germline ends. The length of the CDR3 is 14 residues. Germline V gives CDR1 SEHNR, CDR2 FQNEAQ (reference sequence). CDR3 in DNA: TGTGCCAGCAGCTTAGCGCGGGCGAACACTGAAGCTTTCTTT. This translates into CASSLARANTEAFF.

This clone came up once. V usage is TRBV2 and J usage is TRBJ2-7; unclear D gene. Per germline, CDR1 SNHLY and CDR2 FYNNEI. Between the trimmed V and J ends, which lost 5 bases and 6 bases, there was a span of 8 bases. The CDR3 runs 11 residues. CDR3 in amino acids: CASSPTGEQYF. The CDR3 DNA sequence: TGTGCCAGCAGTCCGACGGGCGAGCAGTACTTC.

The CDR3 region has the DNA TGCGCCAGCAGCCGGAGTAGCGGGAGGGCCACGGAGACCCAGTACTTC. Translation: CASSRSSGRATETQYF. This sequence joins TRBV4-3 and TRBJ2-5; 11 bases map to TRBD2. The CDR3 totals 16 residues. V was pared by 4 bases and J by 5 bases, with 9 bases of the junction left unmatched. The germline V gene has CDR1 LGHNA and CDR2 YSLEER.

V usage is TRBV5-1 and J usage is TRBJ1-1; D not certain. This CDR3 region has 13 residues. V dropped 7 bases and J dropped 3 bases, with 13 bases sitting between them. Germline CDR1 is SGHRS and CDR2 is YFSETQ. CDR3: CASRLAGDTEAFF. CDR3 nucleotide sequence: TGCGCCAGCCGACTGGCAGGAGACACTGAAGCTTTCTTT. The entire variable domain, with the rest obtained from reference TRBV5-1 and TRBJ1-1, is as follows: KAGVTQTPRYLIKTRGQQVTLSCSPISGHRSVSWYQQTPGQGLQFLFEYFSETQRNKGNFPGRFSGRQFSNSRSEMNVSTLELGDSALYLCASRLAGDTEAFFGQGTRLTVV.

V is TRBV11-2 and J is TRBJ2-7; maybe TRBD2 (5 bases). There are 15 residues in the CDR3. Per germline, CDR1 SGHAT and CDR2 FQNNGV. V lost 3 bases to trimming and J lost 0 bases, with 12 bases between them. The CDR3 loop reads CASSFGERGSYEQYF. The CDR3 nucleotides are TGTGCCAGCAGCTTCGGGGAAAGAGGCTCCTACGAGCAGTACTTC.

This chain joins TRBV19 and TRBJ2-1; weak D call: TRBD2 (6 bases). From germline, CDR1 is LNHDA and CDR2 SQIVND (reference sequence). The V end lost 5 bases, the J end lost 5 bases, and 16 bases lay between the germline ends. CDR3 length: 15 amino acids. This chain's CDR3 is CASSPWGGTHNEQFF. In DNA, the CDR3 is TGTGCCAGTAGTCCATGGGGCGGGACCCACAATGAGCAGTTCTTC.

The chain is built from TRBV27 and TRBJ1-2; D call uncertain. The V gene lost 5 bases and the J gene lost 0 bases, with 10 bases spanning the gap. CDR1 is MNHEY, CDR2 SMNVEV, per germline (reference sequence). The CDR3 loop spans 14 amino acids. CDR3 nucleotide sequence: TGTGCCAGCAGTCCCTGGCGGTCTAACTATGGCTACACCTTC. Encoded protein: CASSPWRSNYGYTF.

This chain connects TRBV3-1 (or the pseudogene TRBV3-2) to TRBJ2-5; the D call may be TRBD1 or TRBD2 (6 bases each). The V and J ends lost 6 bases and 5 bases respectively, with 16 bases between them. The CDR3 consists of 14 residues. Germline V lookup: CDR1 LGHDT, CDR2 YNNKEL (reference sequence). CDR3: CASSRSGGGETQYF. CDR3 bases: TGTGCCAGCAGTCGGAGCGGAGGGGGGGAGACCCAGTACTTC.

The chain joins TRBV9 to TRBJ2-3, with unresolved D. This CDR3 has 13 amino acids. Trimming cost V 4 bases and J 4 bases, with 10 bases left between them. Per germline, CDR1 SGDLS and CDR2 YYNGEE. The CDR3 DNA sequence: TGTGCCAGCAGCCCCCGGCGCTCAGATACGCAGTATTTT. Translation gives CASSPRRSDTQYF.